This TCR beta chain stems from a study of T cell responses to AZD1222 COVID-19 vaccine. Repertoires were generated with immunoSEQ multiplex PCR, while TCRdb's copy carries only in-frame clones and drops some. Counted here are about 90,000 clones, around 88% occurring once; the ten biggest clones make up about a tenth. Germline V gives CDR1 SEHNR, CDR2 FQNEAQ (reference sequence). CDR3 length: 15 amino acids. The trim removed 4 bases at V and 6 bases at J, leaving 9 bases unmatched. This clone is a singleton in its sample. The starting material was peripheral blood, obtained on day 0 of MenACWY control vaccination. This sequence was found in an adult in good health. V and J are TRBV7-9 and TRBJ1-2; 9 nucleotides agree with TRBD1. Written as DNA, the CDR3 is TGTGCCAGCAGCTGGGGCGGACAGGGGTGGCATGGCTACACCTTC. Translated, it gives CASSWGGQGWHGYTF. Variable domain in full (rest from reference TRBV7-9 and TRBJ1-2): DTGVSQNPRHKITKRGQNVTFRCDPISEHNRLYWYRQTLGQGPEFLTYFQNEAQLEKSRLLSDRFSAERPKGSFSTLEIQRTEQGDSAMYLCASSWGGQGWHGYTFGSGTRLTVV.